The 9 T cell receptor beta chains reported below all come from one sample, sequenced in a study of esophageal squamous cell carcinoma under preoperative chemotherapy. One entry per CDR3 protein, called by TCRdb with MiXCR from the PCR reads. The repertoire holds approximately 30,000 distinct CDR3 sequences, roughly 52% seen once, with about 12% in the top ten. Documented time point: before preoperative PTX-NDP chemotherapy. Collection took place from a patient given preoperative chemotherapy. The source of these receptors is a human donor with esophageal squamous cell carcinoma. The donor label of this sample is uncertain.

Sample share makes this clonotype medium-sized (0.01 to 0.1%). This chain joins TRBV7-8 and TRBJ2-5; the D is unclear. Trimming cost V 5 bases and J 7 bases, with 8 bases left between them. Germline CDR1 SGHVS, CDR2 FQNEAQ. This CDR3 has 11 residues. CDR3 region: CASSPLGTQYF. The CDR3 DNA reads TGTGCCAGCAGCCCTCTGGGGACCCAGTACTTC. Full variable domain (rest looked up from reference TRBV7-8 and TRBJ2-5): GAGVSQSPRYKVAKRGQDVALRCDPISGHVSLFWYQQALGQGPEFLTYFQNEAQLDKSGLPSDRFFAERPEGSVSTLKIQRTQQEDSAVYLCASSPLGTQYFGPGTRLLVL.

This clonotype was recorded at least ten times. V gene TRBV12-3 or TRBV12-4 combines with J gene TRBJ2-1; D not certain. The CDR3 is 12 residues long. V lost 5 bases and J lost 5, with 7 bases in between. The CDR3 bases are TGTGCCAGCAGTGGTGGGGACAATGAGCAGTTCTTC. Translated: CASSGGDNEQFF.

The chain recombines TRBV7-2 with TRBJ2-5; TRBD1 is a possible D gene (6 bases). Judging by the DNA end, TRBJ2-7 fits better; the J call may be wrong. Per germline, CDR1 SGHTA and CDR2 FQGNSA. The CDR3 has 13 amino acids. The CDR3 region has the DNA TGTGCCAGCAGCACAGGGTACTCCTACGAGCAGTACTTC. This sequence encodes CASSTGYSYEQYF.

The sample holds many counts of this clonotype. CDR3 residues: CASRAGGYNEQFF. The CDR3 region has the DNA TGTGCCAGCCGGGCGGGGGGCTACAATGAGCAGTTCTTC. The chain uses TRBV6-1 and TRBJ2-1, with TRBD2 matching 8 bases. J gave up 3 bases and V 8 bases, and 3 bases lay outside the gene matches. This CDR3 comprises 13 residues. The germline CDR1 and CDR2 sequences are MNHNS and SASEGT.

The chain joins TRBV10-3 to TRBJ2-3; 14 nucleotides agree with TRBD2. Germline lookup yields CDR1 ENHRY and CDR2 SYGVKD. J lost 10 bases, V lost 2 bases, and 5 bases had no gene match. The CDR3 consists of 15 residues. The CDR3 coding sequence is TGTGCCATCAGTGAGGGGGGACTAGCGGGAGAGGCGCAGTATTTT. Translated, it gives CAISEGGLAGEAQYF.

There are a few counts of this clonotype. The chain joins TRBV7-2 to TRBJ2-1; D remains ambiguous. From germline, CDR1 is SGHTA and CDR2 FQGNSA. Deletions cut 1 base from V and 6 bases from J, with 4 bases between. The CDR3 consists of 12 residues. The CDR3 DNA reads TGTGCCAGCAGCTTAGTTTTCAATGAGCAGTTCTTC. Encoded protein: CASSLVFNEQFF.

By its share, this clonotype is large. The J gene is TRBJ2-1, the V gene TRBV7-6; no firm D call. This CDR3 is 14 amino acids long. Germline CDR1 reads SGHVS; CDR2 reads FNYEAQ. Trimming took 3 bases from V and 6 from J, leaving 12 bases between them. CDR3 amino acids: CASSFSRLGNEQFF. DNA for the CDR3: TGTGCCAGCAGCTTTTCTAGGCTTGGCAATGAGCAGTTCTTC. The entire variable domain, with the rest obtained from reference TRBV7-6 and TRBJ2-1, is as follows: GAGVSQSPRYKVTKRGQDVALRCDPISGHVSLYWYRQALGQGPEFLTYFNYEAQQDKSGLPNDRFSAERPEGSISTLTIQRTEQRDSAMYRCASSFSRLGNEQFFGPGTRLTVL.

The DNA for the CDR3 is TGTTCAAGTGGGGGGGGGGGAAGGGCTGGGGCCAACGTCCTGACTTTC. Translating it yields CSSGGGGRAGANVLTF. The gene calls are TRBV7-2 and TRBJ2-6, with 7 bases matching TRBD2. Germline CDR1 SGHTA, CDR2 FQGNSA. This CDR3 has 16 amino acids.

The chain couples TRBV7-6 to TRBJ2-3; D gene ambiguous. The CDR3 has 13 residues. Trimming pared 8 bases from V and 10 bases from J, leaving 19 bases between. CDR1 is SGHVS and CDR2 is FNYEAQ in the germline V gene. CDR3 DNA: TGTGCCAGCCGGGCAGAGAGCGCCGATGCGCAGTATTTT. Amino acid sequence: CASRAESADAQYF.